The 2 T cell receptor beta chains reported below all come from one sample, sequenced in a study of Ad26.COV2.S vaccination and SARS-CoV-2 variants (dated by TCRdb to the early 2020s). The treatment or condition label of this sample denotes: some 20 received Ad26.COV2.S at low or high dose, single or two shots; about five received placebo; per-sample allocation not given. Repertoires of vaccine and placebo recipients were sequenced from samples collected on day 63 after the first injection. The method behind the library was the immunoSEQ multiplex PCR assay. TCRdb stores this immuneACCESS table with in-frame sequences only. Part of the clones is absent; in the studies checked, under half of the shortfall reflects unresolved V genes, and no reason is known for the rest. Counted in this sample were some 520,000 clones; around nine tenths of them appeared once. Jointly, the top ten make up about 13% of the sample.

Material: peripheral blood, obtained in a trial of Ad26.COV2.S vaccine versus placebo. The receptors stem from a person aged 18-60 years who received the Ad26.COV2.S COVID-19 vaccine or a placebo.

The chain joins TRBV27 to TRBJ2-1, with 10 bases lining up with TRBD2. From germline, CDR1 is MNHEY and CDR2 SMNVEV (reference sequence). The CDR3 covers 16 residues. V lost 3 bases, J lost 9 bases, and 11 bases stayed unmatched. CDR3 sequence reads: CASSFGQGLASIEQFF. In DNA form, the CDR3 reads TGTGCCAGCAGTTTTGGTCAGGGACTAGCGAGCATTGAGCAGTTCTTC.

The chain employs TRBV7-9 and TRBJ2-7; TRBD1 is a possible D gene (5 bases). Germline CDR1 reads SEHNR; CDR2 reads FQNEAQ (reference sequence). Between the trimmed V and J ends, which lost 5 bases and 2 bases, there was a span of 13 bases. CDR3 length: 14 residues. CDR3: CASSPLGPTYEQYF. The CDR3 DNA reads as TGTGCCAGCAGCCCACTGGGGCCAACCTACGAGCAGTACTTC.